The 30 T cell receptor beta chains reported below all come from one sample, sequenced in a study of identifying expanded T cells in peripheral blood. Assay: immunoSEQ multiplex PCR; the TCRdb copy retains only in-frame clones and omits some. Among around 100,000 clones, 87% were seen once, and the ten largest hold about 18%. Sequenced material: blood. The source of these receptors is a person aged 18 to 70 in good health.

This clone was observed once. This sequence joins TRBV2 and TRBJ2-2; TRBD1 aligns across 7 bases. The germline gives CDR1 SNHLY, CDR2 FYNNEI. The CDR3 length is 17 residues. After removal of 6 bases from V and 3 bases from J, the junction contained 13 bases not matched to a gene. For the CDR3, the DNA is TGTGCCAGCAGCCCGAACCGACAGGGCCCCTACACCGGGGAGCTGTTTTTT. Translating gives CASSPNRQGPYTGELFF.

The chain carries TRBV5-1 and TRBJ1-3; D may be TRBD1 (5 bases). Trimming removed 5 bases at V and 4 bases at J, with 19 bases between. In germline, CDR1 is SGHRS, CDR2 YFSETQ. This CDR3 comprises 16 residues. The CDR3 nucleotides are TGCGCCAGCAGTCCCCGGGACTTACTTGACGGAAACACCATATATTTT. Translation: CASSPRDLLDGNTIYF.

This chain joins TRBV6-5 and TRBJ1-6, with no clear D. The CDR3 length is 15 residues. Germline V gene data show CDR1 as MNHEY and CDR2 as SVGAGI. Trimming removed 0 bases from V and 5 bases from J, with 8 bases in between. The CDR3 DNA reads TGTGCCAGCAGTTACTCGGGGTCCCATAATTCACCCCTCCACTTT. Its protein is CASSYSGSHNSPLHF.

There are a few counts of this clone. The chain has TRBV19 and TRBJ1-6; D unclear. Trimming took off 3 bases at V and 4 bases at J, with 4 bases between the two ends. The CDR3 sequence is 13 residues long. Germline CDR1 and CDR2: LNHDA and SQIVND (reference sequence). The CDR3 loop is CASSMGYNSPLHF. CDR3 DNA sequence: TGTGCCAGTAGTATGGGATATAATTCACCCCTCCACTTT.

The gene calls are TRBV7-7 and TRBJ2-2; 9 nucleotides agree with TRBD2. CDR3 size: 16 residues. J gave up 1 base and V 4 bases, and 4 bases lay outside the gene matches. Germline V lookup: CDR1 SSHAT, CDR2 FNYEAQ (reference sequence). CDR3: CASSSGLAMNTGELFF. CDR3 nucleotide sequence: TGTGCCAGCAGCTCCGGACTAGCGATGAACACCGGGGAGCTGTTTTTT.

The chain has TRBV18 and TRBJ2-1; D tentatively reads TRBD1 or TRBD2 (5 bases each). Germline CDR1 reads KGHSH; CDR2 reads LQKENI. This CDR3 contains 14 residues. Trimming took 8 bases from V and 8 from J, leaving 19 bases between them. The CDR3 coding sequence is TGTGCCAGCCTCTCAAATAGAGGGGACGATGAGCAGTTCTTC. It is translated as CASLSNRGDDEQFF.

The chain joins TRBV21-1 to TRBJ2-5; the D segment call TRBD1 is taken from the table without a DNA check. TRBV21-1 is assigned pseudogene status. This CDR3 spans 14 amino acids. Here the CDR3 reads CASSIRTGKETQYF. The CDR3 region has the DNA TGTGCCAGCAGCATAAGGACAGGGAAAGAGACCCAGTACTTC.

The rearrangement uses TRBV7-2 and TRBJ1-5; D remains unclear. Germline V gene data show CDR1 as SGHTA and CDR2 as FQGNSA. The CDR3 is 15 residues long. V was shortened by 5 bases and J by 0 bases, with 11 bases between the two germline ends. The CDR3 is CASSTVGYSNQPQHF. CDR3 nucleotides: TGTGCCAGCAGCACCGTCGGCTATAGCAATCAGCCCCAGCATTTT.

The chain combines TRBV6-5 with TRBJ2-2; D not certain. The germline gives CDR1 MNHEY, CDR2 SVGAGI. CDR3 length: 15 amino acids. The V and J ends lost 6 bases and 0 bases respectively, with 11 bases between them. The CDR3 bases are TGTGCCAGCAGCTACGATCCCGCGAACACCGGGGAGCTGTTTTTT. Amino acid sequence: CASSYDPANTGELFF.

The chain joins TRBV5-1 to TRBJ2-5; TRBD1 agrees at 8 bases. J was trimmed by 6 bases and V by 4 bases; bases with no gene match: 11. Germline assignment: CDR1 SGHRS and CDR2 YFSETQ. This CDR3 has 15 amino acids. The CDR3 region has the DNA TGCGCCAGCAGCCCCATCCCAGGGGGCGAGAAGACCCAGTACTTC. Translated: CASSPIPGGEKTQYF.

This chain's CDR3 is CASSQSSQNYGYTF. DNA of the CDR3: TGTGCCAGCAGCCAATCTTCACAGAACTATGGCTACACCTTC. The chain joins TRBV16 to TRBJ1-2; D is undetermined. Trimming took 0 bases from V and 2 from J, leaving 7 bases between them. Germline CDR1 is KGHSY and CDR2 is FQNENV. CDR3 size: 14 residues.

The V gene is TRBV5-6, the J gene TRBJ2-7; D gene ambiguous. The CDR3 consists of 13 residues. Trimming took off 0 bases at V and 2 bases at J, with 6 bases between the two ends. CDR1 SGHDT and CDR2 YYEEEE come from the germline V gene. CDR3 residues: CASSLGFAYEQYF. The CDR3 bases are TGTGCCAGCAGCTTGGGATTTGCCTACGAGCAGTACTTC.

This clone was recorded once. The chain employs TRBV5-4 and TRBJ1-5; D remains ambiguous. V was shortened by 2 bases and J by 8 bases, with 11 bases between the two germline ends. From germline, CDR1 is SGHNT and CDR2 YYREEE (reference sequence). This CDR3 spans 13 amino acids. Here the CDR3 DNA reads TGTGCCAGCAGCTTATCGGCACGGGAGCCCCAGCATTTT. Translating it yields CASSLSAREPQHF. Variable domain in full (rest from reference TRBV5-4 and TRBJ1-5): ETGVTQSPTHLIKTRGQQVTLRCSSQSGHNTVSWYQQALGQGPQFIFQYYREEENGRGNFPPRFSGLQFPNYSSELNVNALELDDSALYLCASSLSAREPQHFGDGTRLSIL.

This chain connects TRBV5-6 to TRBJ1-1; no definite D call. Germline V gives CDR1 SGHDT, CDR2 YYEEEE. V was clipped by 2 bases and J by 5 bases, with 7 bases between them. There are 12 residues in the CDR3. This CDR3 reads CASSFGRTEAFF. In DNA, the CDR3 is TGTGCCAGCAGCTTTGGTAGGACTGAAGCTTTCTTT.

V usage is TRBV2 and J usage is TRBJ2-5; 8 bases fit TRBD1. The length of the CDR3 is 14 residues. Germline CDR1 and CDR2: SNHLY and FYNNEI. V shed 2 bases, J shed 5 bases, and the junction held 4 bases outside the gene matches. The CDR3 sequence: CASSEQGARETQYF. Here the CDR3 DNA reads TGTGCCAGCAGTGAACAGGGGGCGCGTGAGACCCAGTACTTC. The full variable domain, rest sourced from reference TRBV2 and TRBJ2-5, is EPEVTQTPSHQVTQMGQEVILRCVPISNHLYFYWYRQILGQKVEFLVSFYNNEISEKSEIFDDQFSVERPDGSNFTLKIRSTKLEDSAMYFCASSEQGARETQYFGPGTRLLVL.

Concerning this clone itself: Relative to the germline gene, one junction end is altered; a read error may explain this. This rearrangement joins TRBV7-2 to TRBJ1-2, with D tentatively TRBD1 (6 bases). The CDR3 covers 11 residues. Germline assignment: CDR1 SGHTA and CDR2 FQGNSA. The chain's CDR3 is CASSQRQVPSF. The CDR3 DNA sequence: TGTGCCAGCAGCCAACGACAGGTCCCCTCCTTC.

The V gene is TRBV7-6, the J gene TRBJ2-7; 8 bases fit TRBD2. This CDR3 is built from 16 residues. Germline-derived CDR1 and CDR2 are SGHVS and FNYEAQ. V was pared by 5 bases and J by 2 bases, with 11 bases of the junction left unmatched. DNA of the CDR3: TGTGCCAGCAGCCTACCCGGGGGGGTAGGCACCTACGAGCAGTACTTC. Its protein is CASSLPGGVGTYEQYF.

This clone was counted a few times. The chain uses TRBV11-1 and TRBJ1-3, with unresolved D. Germline assignment: CDR1 SGHAT and CDR2 FQDESV (reference sequence). The CDR3 runs 16 residues. V lost 6 bases to trimming and J lost 3 bases, with 18 bases between them. The CDR3 protein is CASSRSGRPDGNTIYF. The CDR3 region has the DNA TGTGCCAGCAGTAGGAGCGGACGGCCGGATGGAAACACCATATATTTT.

V is TRBV4-3 and J is TRBJ1-2; D is perhaps TRBD1 (5 bases). The CDR3 loop spans 16 amino acids. Trimming removed 2 bases from V and 0 bases from J, with 13 bases in between. Germline CDR1 reads LGHNA; CDR2 reads YSLEER. CDR3 loop: CASSQLTQTANYGYTF. The DNA for the CDR3 is TGCGCCAGCAGCCAACTCACGCAGACAGCTAACTATGGCTACACCTTC.

V gene TRBV11-2 combines with J gene TRBJ2-2; unclear D gene. Germline V lookup: CDR1 SGHAT, CDR2 FQNNGV. V was trimmed by 4 bases and J by 10 bases, leaving 13 bases between them. The length of the CDR3 is 13 residues. CDR3 sequence: CASSYHAVVELFF. The DNA of the CDR3 is TGTGCCAGCAGCTACCATGCCGTAGTGGAGCTGTTTTTT.

The chain is built from TRBV5-1 and TRBJ2-6; D gene unclear. V gave up 4 bases and J gave up 1 base, with 3 bases separating them. The germline V gene has CDR1 SGHRS and CDR2 YFSETQ. This CDR3 is 13 amino acids long. The CDR3 nucleotides read TGCGCCAGCAGCGTATCTGGGGCCAACGTCCTGACTTTC. Its translation: CASSVSGANVLTF.

The chain has TRBV27 and TRBJ2-1, with a possible D match to TRBD1 (6 bases). V lost 5 bases, J lost 8 bases, and 19 bases lay in between. The CDR3 is 15 residues long. Looked up from germline, CDR1 is MNHEY and CDR2 is SMNVEV (reference sequence). As DNA, the CDR3 is TGTGCCAGCAGTATAACAGGGTTCGTAGGGGATGAGCAGTTCTTC. Protein product: CASSITGFVGDEQFF.

The chain recombines TRBV7-2 with TRBJ2-3, with TRBD2 matching 12 bases. The CDR3 contains 16 residues. J was trimmed by 4 bases and V by 3 bases; bases with no gene match: 5. In germline, CDR1 is SGHTA, CDR2 FQGNSA. This chain's CDR3 is CASSFTSGGRSDTQYF. CDR3 sequence (DNA): TGTGCCAGCAGCTTTACTAGCGGGGGGAGGTCAGATACGCAGTATTTT.

The chain recombines TRBV5-1 with TRBJ2-7; 11 nucleotides match TRBD2. V shed 3 bases, J shed 3 bases, and the junction held 2 bases outside the gene matches. This CDR3 region has 14 residues. CDR1 is SGHRS and CDR2 is YFSETQ in the germline V gene. CDR3 protein: CASSSTSGIYEQYF. CDR3 in DNA: TGCGCCAGCAGCTCGACTAGCGGGATCTACGAGCAGTACTTC.

The chain uses TRBV5-6 and TRBJ2-5; 9 bases align to TRBD2. CDR1 SGHDT and CDR2 YYEEEE come from the germline V gene. There are 15 residues in the CDR3. The trim removed 4 bases at V and 2 bases at J, leaving 6 bases unmatched. The CDR3: CASSETTSGQETQYF. The CDR3 DNA follows: TGTGCCAGCAGCGAAACTACTAGCGGGCAAGAGACCCAGTACTTC.

This chain joins TRBV28 and TRBJ1-6, with 7 bases that match TRBD1. CDR1 and CDR2 from the germline V gene are MDHEN and SYDVKM. The CDR3 is 14 residues long. Germline trimming cut 10 bases from V and 5 bases from J; bases unmatched to any gene: 8. In DNA, the CDR3 is TGTGCCACCGAGGGGGCGGCCGATAATTCACCCCTCCACTTT. This encodes CATEGAADNSPLHF.

This chain uses TRBV30 with TRBJ1-2; D is uncertain. This CDR3 region has 11 residues. V lost 0 bases, J lost 14 bases, and 13 bases lay in between. Germline V gene lookup returns CDR1 GTSNPN and CDR2 SVGIG (reference sequence). CDR3 residues: CAWSVPSVQTF. The CDR3 nucleotides read TGTGCCTGGAGTGTACCTTCAGTACAAACCTTC.

The CDR3 sequence: CASSPGQSTDTQYF. The DNA for the CDR3 is TGCGCCAGCAGCCCCGGACAGAGCACAGATACGCAGTATTTT. This chain connects TRBV5-1 to TRBJ2-3, with a weak D call TRBD1 (6 bases). The CDR3 totals 14 residues. CDR1 SGHRS and CDR2 YFSETQ come from the germline V gene. V was shortened by 4 bases and J by 0 bases, with 9 bases between the two germline ends.

DNA of the CDR3: TGTGCCAGCAGCGTAGGAGGGGACTACACAGATACGCAGTATTTT. This translates into CASSVGGDYTDTQYF. The genes are TRBV9 and TRBJ2-3; TRBD2 matches 7 bases. Germline CDR1 reads SGDLS; CDR2 reads YYNGEE. J was trimmed by 2 bases and V by 0 bases; bases with no gene match: 3. The CDR3 spans 15 residues.

The chain is built from TRBV5-1 and TRBJ1-1; D is ambiguous. V was shortened by 3 bases and J by 5 bases, with 20 bases between the two germline ends. CDR3 length: 16 amino acids. CDR1 and CDR2 from the germline V gene are SGHRS and YFSETQ. The CDR3 reads CASSSTVGPMGTEAFF. The CDR3 DNA reads TGCGCCAGCAGCTCGACGGTCGGACCGATGGGGACTGAAGCTTTCTTT.